This T cell receptor beta chain was found in a study of T-cell memory formation after mild COVID-19. Details on this clonotype: Its antigen remains unidentified.

Findings and limits, study-wide: CD4+ clones that contracted lay mainly in CM and EM; CD8+ ones lay in EMRA.

The germline CDR1 and CDR2 sequences are MGHRA and YSYEKL. V shed 1 base, J shed 5 bases, and the junction held 2 bases outside the gene matches. This CDR3 region has 13 residues. Constant-segment primers were used for 5'RACE, and the resulting TCR alpha and TCR beta cDNA libraries carried sample barcodes and UMIs. One entry per CDR3 protein results from TCRdb running MiXCR on the 5' RACE reads. The repertoire holds hundreds of thousands of distinct CDR3 sequences, with roughly 23% as singletons. The clonotype comes from an adult woman who had mild COVID-19 (a few samples of this study predate the infection). Cell type and time point are not known. The chain is built from TRBV4-1 and TRBJ2-7, with 7 bases fitting TRBD2. Source material: PBMCs or a T cell subset sorted from them (not recorded which). The CDR3 sequence: CASSQVGRDEQYF. DNA for the CDR3: TGCGCCAGCAGCCAAGTGGGGAGGGACGAGCAGTACTTC.